A selection of T cell receptor beta chains follows, all from one sample in a study of shared clonotypes between healthy human individuals. Only in-frame clones appear in the TCRdb table, and some are missing; sequencing was by immunoSEQ multiplex PCR. This sample has roughly 2 million clones; nearly 97% occur once, and the top ten carry about 0.13%. The sequencing input was naive CD4+ T cells sorted from blood. These receptor sequences come from a man aged 18 to 35 in good health. Each CDR3 is given with its conserved first and last residue. A D gene is named only where the DNA matches it firmly. Size is stated for part of the rows, as once, few or many counts, or as a class when the clone is expanded.

length	V	D	size	J	DNA	CDR3
14	TRBV2	TRBD1	.	TRBJ1-2	TGTGCCAGCAGTGTACGACAGGGGGTAGGTGGCTACACCTTC	CASSVRQGVGGYTF
14	TRBV6-6	TRBD1	.	TRBJ2-7	TGTGCCAGCAGTCCTCCGGGACAGGGCCCCATGGAGTACTTC	CASSPPGQGPMEYF
14	TRBV5-1	TRBD1	.	TRBJ2-7	TGCGCCAGCAGCTTCACAGGGGTTTCCTACGAGCAGTACTTC	CASSFTGVSYEQYF
13	TRBV5-1	.	.	TRBJ2-5	TGCGCCAGCAGCCCCGACAGGCAAGAGACCCAGTACTTC	CASSPDRQETQYF
15	TRBV27	TRBD1	.	TRBJ2-7	TGTGCCAGCAGCTTGACCGGGACAGGGGCCCACGAGCAGTACTTC	CASSLTGTGAHEQYF
16	TRBV23-1	.	.	TRBJ2-7	TGCGCCAGCAGTCAATCGATTATTGGACAGTTTTACGAGCAGTACTTC	CASSQSIIGQFYEQYF
15	TRBV5-6	TRBD1	.	TRBJ2-4	TGTGCCAGCAGCTCAAGACAGGGGGCCAAAAACATTCAGTACTTC	CASSSRQGAKNIQYF
11	TRBV7-2	.	.	TRBJ2-7	TGTGCCAGCAGCCCCGGGCGGGAGCAGTACTTC	CASSPGREQYF
16	TRBV10-3	.	.	TRBJ1-2	TGTGCCATCAGTGAGTCTTACAGCCCGGGGGCCTATGGCTACACCTTC	CAISESYSPGAYGYTF
14	TRBV30	.	.	TRBJ1-6	TGTGCCTGGACCCCCTTGAGGACAGATTCACCCCTCCACTTT	CAWTPLRTDSPLHF
15	TRBV5-1	.	.	TRBJ1-3	TGCGCCAGCAGCGCGGGACAACCCATTGCAAACACCATATATTTT	CASSAGQPIANTIYF
15	TRBV5-4	.	.	TRBJ1-5	TGTGCCAGCAGCTTGGGCGGGAGAGATTCTCAGCCCCAGCATTTT	CASSLGGRDSQPQHF
13	TRBV28	TRBD1	.	TRBJ2-4	TGTGCCAGCAGTTTAACAGGGGTAAACATTCAGTACTTC	CASSLTGVNIQYF
15	TRBV28	TRBD1	.	TRBJ1-6	TGTGCCAGCAGTATGGGGACAGGGGGAAATTCACCCCTCCACTTT	CASSMGTGGNSPLHF
13	TRBV11-2	.	.	TRBJ1-1	TGTGCCATCGGGGATCGGGTGAACACTGAAGCTTTCTTT	CAIGDRVNTEAFF
10	TRBV20-1	.	.	TRBJ1-2	TGCAGTGCTGGTAGATATGGCTACACCTTC	CSAGRYGYTF
16	TRBV6-1	TRBD2	.	TRBJ2-3	TGTGCCAGCAGTGAACAGCGGGGGGCAGTCACAGATACGCAGTATTTT	CASSEQRGAVTDTQYF
14	TRBV5-4	TRBD1	.	TRBJ2-4	TGTGCCAGCAGCTTGGTGGGACAGGGGGACATTCAGTACTTC	CASSLVGQGDIQYF
14	TRBV28	.	.	TRBJ2-7	TGTGCCAGCAGTCCTCACGGCCACTCGAACGAGCAGTACTTC	CASSPHGHSNEQYF
14	TRBV5-4	.	.	TRBJ2-2	TGTGCCAGCAGCTGGACAGTGAACACCGGGGAGCTGTTTTTT	CASSWTVNTGELFF
15	TRBV9	.	.	TRBJ1-5	TGTGCCAGCAGCGTAGGGGGCGAGGACAATCAGCCCCAGCATTTT	CASSVGGEDNQPQHF
17	TRBV5-1	TRBD2	.	TRBJ2-1	TGCGCCAGCAGCCCGGGCTGGACTAGCGGACCGTACAATGAGCAGTTCTTC	CASSPGWTSGPYNEQFF
14	TRBV2	TRBD2	.	TRBJ2-3	TGTGCCAGCAGTGAAGGGGGGGGAACAGATACGCAGTATTTT	CASSEGGGTDTQYF
16	TRBV28	TRBD1	.	TRBJ2-3	TGTGCCAGCAGTTCGCATCCGGACAGGGTCACAGATACGCAGTATTTT	CASSSHPDRVTDTQYF
16	TRBV6-6	.	.	TRBJ2-1	TGTGCCAGCAGTTACGCTGACTATTTAGGGGGCAATGAGCAGTTCTTC	CASSYADYLGGNEQFF
17	TRBV18	.	.	TRBJ2-2	TGTGCCAGCTCACCACAACGAGCGTACGCGAACACCGGGGAGCTGTTTTTT	CASSPQRAYANTGELFF
19	TRBV9	TRBD1	.	TRBJ2-3	TGTGCCAGCAGCGTGAGAGAGGGCAGGGGGAGAAGTTTCACAGATACGCAGTATTTT	CASSVREGRGRSFTDTQYF
16	TRBV10-1	TRBD1	.	TRBJ1-5	TGCGCCATCCTTGGGGGGACAGAGAATAGCAATCAGCCCCAGCATTTT	CAILGGTENSNQPQHF
13	TRBV30	.	.	TRBJ2-3	TGTGCCTGGAGTAGGGGGGCCGAATATACGCAGTATTTT	CAWSRGAEYTQYF
15	TRBV5-1	TRBD1	.	TRBJ1-5	TGCGCCAGCAGCTTGTCGGGACAGGGGCTCCAGCCCCAGCATTTT	CASSLSGQGLQPQHF
15	TRBV10-3	.	.	TRBJ1-1	TGTGCCATCAGTGGATGGGGGGCGTCTGACACTGAAGCTTTCTTT	CAISGWGASDTEAFF
16	TRBV4-3	.	.	TRBJ2-2	TGCGCCAGCAGCCAAGATTTACAGGTCGAGACCGGGGAGCTGTTTTTT	CASSQDLQVETGELFF
15	TRBV28	TRBD1	.	TRBJ1-5	TGTGCCAGCAGTTCGACAGGGGGTAGCAATCAGCCCCAGCATTTT	CASSSTGGSNQPQHF
13	TRBV6-6	TRBD1	.	TRBJ2-7	TGTGCCAGCAGTTCCCAGGGGGCTCACGAGCAGTACTTC	CASSSQGAHEQYF
15	TRBV10-3	.	.	TRBJ2-1	TGTGCCATCAGTGATGAGCGGACGCCCTACAATGAGCAGTTCTTC	CAISDERTPYNEQFF
13	TRBV6-6	.	.	TRBJ1-6	TGTGCCAGCAGCACAGGACAGAATTCACCCCTCCACTTT	CASSTGQNSPLHF
14	TRBV6-1	TRBD1	.	TRBJ1-2	TGTGCCAGCAGTGTTTACGACAGGGTATATGGCTACACCTTC	CASSVYDRVYGYTF
20	TRBV4-2	TRBD2	.	TRBJ2-5	TGTGCCAGCAGCCAAGAAACTAGCGGGGGGGCAAAGGTGCGGCAAGAGACCCAGTACTTC	CASSQETSGGAKVRQETQYF
13	TRBV14	.	.	TRBJ2-1	TGTGCCAGCAGCGCTGACTATTACAATGAGCAGTTCTTC	CASSADYYNEQFF
15	TRBV7-2	.	.	TRBJ2-5	TGTGCCAGCAGCTTAGTACCCGGGATCCAAGAGACCCAGTACTTC	CASSLVPGIQETQYF
16	TRBV18	.	few	TRBJ1-6	TGTGCCAGCTCACCCTACCCAGGGTCTGAGAATTCACCCCTCCACTTT	CASSPYPGSENSPLHF
16	TRBV19	TRBD2	.	TRBJ2-1	TGTGCCAGTAGTATAGAGGGGACTAGCGGGAGAGGTGAGCAGTTCTTC	CASSIEGTSGRGEQFF
15	TRBV5-1	TRBD1	.	TRBJ1-1	TGCGCCAGCAGCGAGGGGACAGGAGAGAACACTGAAGCTTTCTTT	CASSEGTGENTEAFF
20	TRBV5-1	TRBD1	.	TRBJ2-6	TGCGCCAGCAGCTTGCGCAGGGACAGTGGGTTGGGTTTTGGGGCCAACGTCCTGACTTTC	CASSLRRDSGLGFGANVLTF
16	TRBV19	TRBD1	once	TRBJ1-4	TGTGCCAGTAGTATCTCCCGGGACAGGCCCACTGAAAAACTGTTTTTT	CASSISRDRPTEKLFF
15	TRBV4-1	.	.	TRBJ2-7	TGCGCCAGCAGCCCCCGTGAGGTAGGGAGCCTTGGGCAGTACTTC	CASSPREVGSLGQYF